These 17 T cell receptor beta chains were all obtained from the same sample, sequenced in a study of memory CD4+ T cells and cytomegalovirus serostatus (dated by TCRdb to about 2019). A FACSAria II was used to sort memory CD4+ T cells, defined as single viable CD3+CD4+CD8-CD45RO+ cells. The library relied on the immunoSEQ multiplex PCR assay. TCRdb's version of the immuneACCESS table is confined to in-frame rearrangements and falls short of the full clone set. An unresolved V gene accounts for under half of the shortfall where checked; the remainder is of unknown origin. The sample table records under 40,000 clones; roughly 85% of these occur just once. Of the sample, around 5.2% falls within the top ten clones. Sequencing was done on a sample of memory CD4+ T cells from blood. All receptors come from an adult in good health and CMV-seropositive.

This clone appeared once. The chain combines TRBV10-3 with TRBJ2-1; no definite D call. The CDR3 length is 14 residues. CDR1 is ENHRY and CDR2 is SYGVKD in the germline V gene. Trimming stripped 7 bases from V and 0 bases from J, with 10 bases between. The CDR3 reads CAITDDSSYNEQFF. DNA of the CDR3: TGTGCCATCACTGATGATAGCTCCTACAATGAGCAGTTCTTC.

J is TRBJ1-5 and V is TRBV28; 7 bases fit TRBD1. This CDR3 is built from 14 residues. Germline values: CDR1 MDHEN, CDR2 SYDVKM. V lost 6 bases and J lost 2; bases outside the gene matches: 4. The CDR3 sequence is CASSDDRGNQPQHF. CDR3 DNA sequence: TGTGCCAGCAGCGATGACAGGGGCAATCAGCCCCAGCATTTT. The full variable domain, rest sourced from reference TRBV28 and TRBJ1-5, is DVKVTQSSRYLVKRTGEKVFLECVQDMDHENMFWYRQDPGLGLRLIYFSYDVKMKEKGDIPEGYSVSREKKERFSLILESASTNQTSMYLCASSDDRGNQPQHFGDGTRLSIL.

The rearrangement joins TRBV6-1 to TRBJ2-2; 14 nucleotides agree with TRBD2. The CDR3 length is 15 residues. Trimming took 6 bases from V and 5 from J; bases not matched to a gene: 2. Germline V gives CDR1 MNHNS, CDR2 SASEGT. CDR3 loop: CASRGLAGVTGELFF. DNA for the CDR3: TGTGCCAGCAGGGGACTAGCGGGAGTAACCGGGGAGCTGTTTTTT.

The chain combines TRBV5-1 with TRBJ2-7; D is perhaps TRBD1 (5 bases). The CDR3 loop spans 14 amino acids. Per germline, CDR1 SGHRS and CDR2 YFSETQ. V was pared by 0 bases and J by 2 bases, with 9 bases between. The DNA for the CDR3 is TGCGCCAGCAGCTTGGGACAGCCCCCCTACGAGCAGTACTTC. It yields the protein CASSLGQPPYEQYF.

The J gene is TRBJ1-3, the V gene TRBV7-9; TRBD1 might be the D (6 bases). Between the trimmed V and J ends, which lost 4 bases and 8 bases, there was a span of 12 bases. CDR3 size: 13 residues. The germline V gene encodes CDR1 SEHNR and CDR2 FQNEAQ (reference sequence). The CDR3 sequence: CASSSQGSDTIYF. CDR3 sequence (DNA): TGTGCCAGCAGCTCCCAGGGGAGTGACACCATATATTTT.

In this sample, this clone turned up a few times. The rearrangement joins TRBV7-2 to TRBJ1-1; D call uncertain. The germline V and J ends were trimmed by 5 bases and 8 bases, with 9 bases remaining between them. Germline V gene lookup returns CDR1 SGHTA and CDR2 FQGNSA. The CDR3 length is 11 residues. The chain's CDR3 is CASSKMTEAFF. CDR3 coding DNA: TGTGCCAGCAGCAAGATGACCGAAGCTTTCTTT.

This clone was picked up one time. V gene TRBV6-5 combines with J gene TRBJ1-2; D uncertain. The V and J ends lost 2 bases and 3 bases respectively, with 7 bases between them. CDR1 is MNHEY and CDR2 is SVGAGI in the germline V gene. The CDR3 extends over 13 amino acids. The CDR3 reads CASSYGAYYGYTF. The CDR3 bases are TGTGCCAGCAGTTACGGAGCTTACTATGGCTACACCTTC.

The chain recombines TRBV7-2 with TRBJ2-1; 9 bases line up with TRBD2. Germline V CDR1 and CDR2: SGHTA, FQGNSA. The CDR3 has 13 residues. V lost 3 bases to trimming and J lost 8 bases; unmatched junction nucleotides: 2. CDR3 sequence (DNA): TGTGCCAGCAGCTTCAGCGGGAGGTATGAGCAGTTCTTC. It codes for CASSFSGRYEQFF. The full variable domain, its missing parts supplied by reference TRBV7-2 and TRBJ2-1, is GAGVSQSPSNKVTEKGKDVELRCDPISGHTALYWYRQSLGQGLEFLIYFQGNSAPDKSGLPSDRFSAERTGGSVSTLTIQRTQQEDSAVYLCASSFSGRYEQFFGPGTRLTVL.

The CDR3 nucleotides are TGTGCCAGCTCCATGGGGGGGACGCAGTACTTC. Translation gives CASSMGGTQYF. The chain recombines TRBV6-1 with TRBJ2-5, with 7 nucleotides matching TRBD2. The CDR3 sequence is 11 residues long. CDR1 MNHNS and CDR2 SASEGT come from the germline V gene. The trim removed 8 bases at V and 11 bases at J, leaving 8 bases unmatched.

The chain couples TRBV6-5 to TRBJ1-2; the D gene is possibly TRBD1 (6 bases). Germline lookup yields CDR1 MNHEY and CDR2 SVGAGI. This CDR3 is 13 amino acids long. V dropped 6 bases and J dropped 7 bases, with 15 bases sitting between them. DNA for the CDR3: TGTGCCAGCAGCCCCGACAGGTATAGTGGCTACACCTTC. The encoded protein is CASSPDRYSGYTF.

This chain connects TRBV4-1 to TRBJ2-5; 10 bases align to TRBD1. Germline loops: CDR1 MGHRA, CDR2 YSYEKL. This CDR3 has 17 amino acids. V shed 3 bases, J shed 1 base, and the junction held 8 bases outside the gene matches. CDR3 amino acids: CASSQRRDRGAQETQYF. In DNA form, the CDR3 reads TGCGCCAGCAGCCAGCGCCGGGACAGGGGAGCCCAAGAGACCCAGTACTTC.

J is TRBJ2-3 and V is TRBV9; D gene unclear. Germline-derived CDR1 and CDR2 are SGDLS and YYNGEE. Trimming took off 0 bases at V and 4 bases at J, with 6 bases between the two ends. CDR3 length: 13 amino acids. The CDR3: CASSVDLADTQYF. CDR3 DNA sequence: TGTGCCAGCAGCGTAGACCTAGCAGATACGCAGTATTTT.

The chain has TRBV5-1 and TRBJ1-1; 12 bases match TRBD1. V dropped 1 base and J dropped 10; count of bases not matched to a gene: 11. The CDR3 consists of 16 residues. Germline CDR1 SGHRS, CDR2 YFSETQ. CDR3 amino acids: CASSLSGTGGASRAFF. The CDR3 nucleotides read TGCGCCAGCAGCTTGAGTGGGACAGGGGGCGCTTCCCGAGCTTTCTTT.

This chain links TRBV5-4 with TRBJ2-1; D is ambiguous. The V and J ends lost 4 bases and 6 bases respectively, with 8 bases between them. CDR1 and CDR2 from the germline V gene are SGHNT and YYREEE (reference sequence). The CDR3 is 12 residues long. The CDR3 loop is CASSPNPNEQFF. CDR3 DNA sequence: TGTGCCAGCAGCCCCAACCCCAATGAGCAGTTCTTC.

This clone has a handful of counts. The CDR3 DNA sequence: TGTGCCAGCAGCCCAGACCTGTCCCATTCACCCCTCCACTTT. Its translation is CASSPDLSHSPLHF. The chain combines TRBV7-2 with TRBJ1-6; no clear D gene. The V end was cut by 5 bases, the J end by 8 bases, with 13 bases between. Germline V gives CDR1 SGHTA, CDR2 FQGNSA. The CDR3 consists of 14 residues. Variable domain in full (rest from reference TRBV7-2 and TRBJ1-6): GAGVSQSPSNKVTEKGKDVELRCDPISGHTALYWYRQSLGQGLEFLIYFQGNSAPDKSGLPSDRFSAERTGGSVSTLTIQRTQQEDSAVYLCASSPDLSHSPLHFGNGTRLTVT.

The chain has TRBV7-8 and TRBJ2-3; TRBD2 might be the D (6 bases). Trimming shortened V by 0 bases and J by 0 bases, and 16 bases separated the two germline ends. This CDR3 is built from 18 residues. Per germline, CDR1 SGHVS and CDR2 FQNEAQ. Here the CDR3 DNA reads TGTGCCAGCAGCTTAGCTCAAGGTGGGGCGGGGAGCACAGATACGCAGTATTTT. Protein product: CASSLAQGGAGSTDTQYF.

CDR3 in amino acids: CASRTGGRFGSRQPQHF. The CDR3 DNA sequence: TGTGCCAGTAGAACAGGGGGCCGTTTCGGGTCAAGGCAGCCCCAGCATTTT. The gene calls are TRBV19 and TRBJ1-5, with TRBD1 matching 9 bases. The length of the CDR3 is 17 residues. The trim removed 6 bases at V and 7 bases at J, leaving 16 bases unmatched. CDR1 LNHDA and CDR2 SQIVND come from the germline V gene (reference sequence). The full variable domain, in which reference TRBV19 and TRBJ1-5 provide the parts outside the CDR3, is DGGITQSPKYLFRKEGQNVTLSCEQNLNHDAMYWYRQDPGQGLRLIYYSQIVNDFQKGDIAEGYSVSREKKESFPLTVTSAQKNPTAFYLCASRTGGRFGSRQPQHFGDGTRLSIL.